This T cell receptor (beta chain) stems from a study of blood T cells in healthy people across ages. Study outcomes and limitations: Roughly linearly, TCR beta diversity per million T cells fell as age increased.

The sample holds a few counts of this clonotype. The target antigen is unknown. Per the germline V gene, CDR1 is SEHNR and CDR2 is FQNEAQ (reference sequence). V was pared by 5 bases and J by 0 bases, with 3 bases of the junction left unmatched. The length of the CDR3 is 15 residues. A second PCR of 7 to 11 cycles used a sample-barcoded 5' primer and a J-beta primer mix. From the 5' RACE reads, TCRdb called clonotypes with MiXCR, one entry per CDR3 protein. The sample contains about 970,000 distinct CDR3 sequences, roughly 47% of which appear only once. This sequence originates from a woman aged 55-75 years in good health. The V gene is TRBV7-9, the J gene TRBJ2-3; 9 nucleotides agree with TRBD1. Sequencing was done on a sample of blood. The chain's CDR3 is CASSRQGGSTDTQYF. In nucleotides, the CDR3 is TGTGCCAGCAGCCGACAGGGGGGAAGCACAGATACGCAGTATTTT.